The 14 T cell receptor beta chains listed next were all sequenced from one sample in a study of T cells in Graves' hyperthyroidism and ophthalmopathy (dated by TCRdb to about 2019). Library generation was performed with multiplex PCR. These reads were obtained on an Illumina HiSeq 2000. The TCR beta CDR3 regions were amplified from the RNA transcripts. For the first round of RT-PCR on the TCR CDR3, the HTBI primer set was used together with the Qiagen OneStep RT-PCR kit. TCRdb reprocessing: public reads trimmed at Q25 with fastp, clones called with MiXCR, in-frame beta chains kept. Rows merge per CDR3 protein into single entries with the most common DNA and genes. Present in this sample are fewer than 600,000 distinct CDR3 sequences, less than 15% of which were seen just once. 11% to 15% of the sample belongs to the ten largest clones. Input material: blood. Receptor source: a woman aged 40 to 50 with Graves' hyperthyroidism.

This clonotype was detected many times. The chain is built from TRBV2 and TRBJ2-2; TRBD2 matches at 7 bases. The CDR3 consists of 14 residues. V gave up 8 bases and J gave up 2 bases; unmatched junction bases: 5. Germline V lookup: CDR1 SNHLY, CDR2 FYNNEI. CDR3 residues: CASDSGLNTGELFF. The CDR3 DNA is TGTGCCAGCGATTCGGGACTAAACACCGGGGAGCTGTTTTTT.

This clonotype was picked up many times. The chain recombines TRBV27 with TRBJ2-4; D tentatively reads TRBD1 or TRBD2 (5 bases each). Trimming left V 4 bases short and J 0 bases short, with 13 bases between. In germline, CDR1 is MNHEY, CDR2 SMNVEV (reference sequence). CDR3 size: 16 residues. CDR3: CASSSGRWLAKNIQYF. The CDR3 DNA follows: TGTGCCAGCAGTTCGGGACGTTGGCTAGCCAAAAACATTCAGTACTTC.

This clonotype was seen at least ten times. The V and J genes are TRBV28 and TRBJ2-1, with TRBD2 identical over 13 bases. This CDR3 comprises 16 residues. Trimming removed 1 base from V and 5 bases from J; junction bases left unmatched: 2. From germline, CDR1 is MDHEN and CDR2 SYDVKM. CDR3 region: CASSLSGLAGNNEQFF. DNA for the CDR3: TGTGCCAGCAGTTTATCGGGACTAGCGGGGAACAATGAGCAGTTCTTC.

This clonotype was detected a few times. This may be a read error, as it is one base from a much larger clone. The chain employs TRBV11-1 and TRBJ2-1; a weak D match, TRBD1 (6 bases). The V end lost 5 bases, the J end lost 8 bases, and 7 bases lay between the germline ends. CDR1 and CDR2 from the germline V gene are SGHAT and FQDESV (reference sequence). The CDR3 has 11 amino acids. The CDR3 region is CASSGGHEQFF. CDR3 bases: TGTGCCAGCAGCGGGGGCCATGAGCAGTTCTTC. The whole variable domain, filled in from reference TRBV11-1 and TRBJ2-1, reads EAEVAQSPRYKITEKSQAVAFWCDPISGHATLYWYRQILGQGPELLVQFQDESVVDDSQLPKDRFSAERLKGVDSTLKIQPAELGDSAMYLCASSGGHEQFFGPGTRLTVL.

This chain joins TRBV20-1 and TRBJ2-3; 14 bases agree with TRBD2. The ends lost 5 bases at V and 5 bases at J; junction bases unmatched: 6. This CDR3 spans 15 amino acids. From germline, CDR1 is DFQATT and CDR2 SNEGSKA (reference sequence). DNA of the CDR3: TGCAGTGCTTCCGGGACTAGCGGGAGAGAAGATACGCAGTATTTT. This codes for CSASGTSGREDTQYF.

Many counts were recorded for this clonotype. The gene calls are TRBV6-1 and TRBJ2-7; 10 bases fit TRBD1. V lost 6 bases to trimming and J lost 5 bases; unmatched junction nucleotides: 10. Germline V gene lookup returns CDR1 MNHNS and CDR2 SASEGT. The CDR3 runs to 15 residues. CDR3 loop: CASRRTGGFRDEQYF. Here the CDR3 DNA reads TGTGCCAGCAGACGGACAGGGGGGTTCCGGGACGAGCAGTACTTC.

Comments on this clonotype: A much larger clone is a single base away; this may be a read error. The CDR3 sequence is CATSEGGDREQYF. The CDR3 DNA reads TGTGCCACCAGTGAGGGAGGGGACCGCGAGCAGTACTTC. V is TRBV24-1 and J is TRBJ2-7; 7 bases are a match to TRBD2. V gave up 4 bases and J gave up 6 bases; unmatched junction bases: 5. CDR3 length: 13 amino acids. Germline V gene lookup returns CDR1 KGHDR and CDR2 SFDVKD.

This clonotype appeared a few times. One junction end disagrees with the germline gene, perhaps due to a read error. This sequence joins TRBV15 and TRBJ1-5, with 10 bases matching TRBD1. This CDR3 comprises 17 residues. The germline V gene has CDR1 LNHNV and CDR2 YYDKDF (reference sequence). Written as DNA, the CDR3 is TGTGCCGCCAGCAGAGGCGGACAGGGGGGTAGCAATCAGCCCCAGCATTTT. It is translated as CAASRGGQGGSNQPQHF.

The V call is TRBV12-3 or TRBV12-4, the J call TRBJ2-7; 9 nucleotides match TRBD1. Losses at the gene ends were 5 bases for V and 0 bases for J; bases not matched to a gene: 5. CDR3 length: 15 amino acids. In nucleotides, the CDR3 is TGTGCCAGCAGTACCGGGACAGGGCTCTCCTACGAGCAGTACTTC. This codes for CASSTGTGLSYEQYF.

The chain is built from TRBV5-4 and TRBJ2-1, with TRBD2 identical over 7 bases. V trimming: 2 bases; J trimming: 0 bases; junction bases outside the gene matches: 8. Germline-derived CDR1 and CDR2 are SGHNT and YYREEE (reference sequence). CDR3 length equals 17 residues. In nucleotides, the CDR3 is TGTGCCAGCAGCTTCTCTTACGGGAGGAGCTCCTACAATGAGCAGTTCTTC. Translation: CASSFSYGRSSYNEQFF.

The CDR3 DNA is TGCGCCAGCAGCGCAGACTGGACAGCTAACTATGGCTACACCTTC. Translated: CASSADWTANYGYTF. The V call is TRBV4-1, the J call TRBJ1-2; maybe TRBD1 (6 bases). Germline lookup yields CDR1 MGHRA and CDR2 YSYEKL. CDR3 length: 15 residues. V was shortened by 5 bases and J by 0 bases, with 13 bases between the two germline ends.

The rearrangement links TRBV27 to TRBJ2-7; the match to TRBD1 covers 9 bases. Trimming cost V 5 bases and J 2 bases; bases outside gene matches: 7. This CDR3 region has 15 residues. Per germline, CDR1 MNHEY and CDR2 SMNVEV (reference sequence). CDR3 residues: CASSLTGGAPYEQYF. The CDR3 DNA reads TGTGCCAGCAGTCTTACAGGGGGCGCTCCCTACGAGCAGTACTTC.

This clonotype came up many times. This chain connects TRBV7-9 to TRBJ2-5; D might be TRBD2 (7 bases). The CDR3 is 14 residues long. The germline CDR1 and CDR2 sequences are SEHNR and FQNEAQ (reference sequence). Trimming cost V 6 bases and J 4 bases, with 15 bases left between them. CDR3 DNA sequence: TGTGCCAGCAGTTCAAGGGGGGGGATAGAGACCCAGTACTTC. Its protein is CASSSRGGIETQYF.

This clonotype was detected only a few times. The chain employs TRBV2 and TRBJ2-2; 10 bases agree with TRBD1. This CDR3 is 17 amino acids long. Unmatched junction bases numbered 6, after V lost 4 bases and J lost 1 base. Germline V gives CDR1 SNHLY, CDR2 FYNNEI. The CDR3 nucleotides are TGTGCCAGCAGTGGGGGACAGGGGTTCGTGAACACCGGGGAGCTGTTTTTT. Its translation is CASSGGQGFVNTGELFF.